Sequencing of this T cell receptor (beta chain) was carried out in a study of spatial heterogeneity in lung cancer. For the study at large: The correlation between TCR transcript counts in tumor regions and a T cell module score from matched bulk RNA-seq was strong. Findings and caveats of the study: It was found that expanded intratumoral alpha and beta TCR counts tracked tumor mutation counts.

This clonotype was found many times. Antigen specificity is unknown. Within a library made for alpha chains, this beta chain is off target, and its count is uninformative. Time point noted: sample taken at primary tumor resection. One entry per CDR3 protein results from TCRdb running MiXCR on the 5' RACE reads. The data hold roughly 18,000 distinct CDR3 sequences, with roughly a tenth observed a single time. V was pared by 5 bases and J by 5 bases, with 9 bases of the junction left unmatched. The CDR3 extends over 15 amino acids. Per the germline V gene, CDR1 is SGHVS and CDR2 is FQNEAQ. The sequences come from lung tumor tissue, collected at surgery. This TCR derives from a female donor with early-stage non-small cell lung cancer. This chain uses TRBV7-8 with TRBJ1-5; TRBD1 agrees at 7 bases. The CDR3 DNA is TGTGCCAGCAGCCGGTCGACAGGGCTGGATCAGCCCCAGCATTTT. Protein: CASSRSTGLDQPQHF.